This TCR beta chain originates from a study of blood T cell repertoires in COVID-19 (dated by TCRdb to 2020 to 2021). For the study in its entirety: Samples from collaborators originated in the United States, Italy and Spain and spanned both the acute and convalescent phases of COVID-19. The material from the prospective study consisted of cDNA or gDNA derived from T cells, B-cell-depleted T cells, or PBMCs. The dataset comprised deeply sampled blood TCRbeta repertoires from subjects exposed to, actively infected with, or recovered from COVID-19. The repertoires were made available in a free public database intended to serve as a resource for research on the immune response to SARS-CoV-2. Samples came from the ongoing ImmuneRACE study (first 160 participants) plus 1,254 subjects from 6 global collaborators. Sample metadata almost always included a de-identified subject ID, COVID-19 status, age in years and sex. HLA class I and class II types, where available, came from metadata supplied by the sample provider rather than from assay-based typing.

The CDR3 covers 14 residues, taking in both the cysteine and the phenylalanine. This entry keeps only the CDR3 DNA: 42 bases, framed from base 1. The germline V gene sets CDR1 to MNHEY and CDR2 to SVGAGI. V is clipped by 2 bases and J by 4 bases, and the sequence between their germline boundaries is 9 bases long. Broad study findings and their caveats: The amount of clinical and demographic metadata varied by source and participant and was provided uncurated.

The collaborating institutions used their own protocols to collect whole blood in K2EDTA tubes. For TCRbeta analysis, collaborators shipped samples in one of three forms: frozen whole blood, isolated PBMCs, or DNA extracted from either of those sample types. In regard to this clone: It lacks a known antigen. No per-base quality is available; no much larger clone lies one base away.

TCRbeta CDR3 regions were amplified from genomic DNA by means of the immunoSEQ Assay, a bias-controlled multiplex PCR. Per the source publication's procedure: The number of nucleated cells in each sample was estimated from the amplification of reference gene primers within the assay. To quantify the absolute abundance of each unique TCRbeta CDR3 rearrangement, sequence reads were collapsed and filtered. Productive Simpson clonality was computed per sample as the square root of Simpson's diversity index over productive rearrangements. TCRdb provides this immuneACCESS table in a form limited to in-frame rearrangements. Some clones are lacking; in checked studies, under half of them reflect an unresolved V gene, and why the rest are absent is not known. Clonal size and the V and J genes are those of that table, whereas D and trimming came from the DNA. The sample table holds 65,000 to 85,000 clones, of which over 70% were seen once. Approximately 2.5% of the sample goes to the ten largest clones.

Sequencing used peripheral blood. This sequence was found in a human donor in a cohort sampled during active COVID-19. The chain joins TRBV6-5 to TRBJ2-1, and TRBD1 may be the D gene, going by 7 matching bases. The sequenced DNA: TGTGCCAGCAGTTACGCAGGGGGGTACAATGAGCAGTTCTTC. This yields the protein CASSYAGGYNEQFF.